These 3 T cell receptor beta chains were sequenced from one sample in a study of somatic mutations in cytotoxic T cells in rheumatoid arthritis. The repertoire was sequenced with immunoSEQ multiplex PCR; TCRdb's copy has only in-frame clones and lacks some. The sample has about 23,000 clones; about 82% are singletons. The sequenced sample was CD8+ T cells sorted from blood. These receptors came from an adult with rheumatoid arthritis.

This clone was counted once. The chain uses TRBV11-2 and TRBJ1-3; 12 bases agree with TRBD1. The V gene end was trimmed by 3 bases and the J gene end by 4 bases; junction bases not matched to a gene: 13. The CDR3 has 19 amino acids. Germline loops: CDR1 SGHAT, CDR2 FQNNGV. CDR3 amino acids: CASSFSYPGTGGRGNTIYF. Here the CDR3 DNA reads TGTGCCAGCAGCTTTTCCTACCCCGGGACAGGGGGCCGCGGAAACACCATATATTTT.

CDR3 residues: CASSRQNTEAFF. DNA for the CDR3: TGTGCCAGTAGTCGACAGAACACTGAAGCTTTCTTT. The chain links TRBV19 to TRBJ1-1; no firm D call. This CDR3 contains 12 residues. Germline lookup yields CDR1 LNHDA and CDR2 SQIVND (reference sequence). The V end lost 5 bases, the J end lost 1 base, and 5 bases lay between the germline ends.

This clone was detected only a few times. V gene TRBV7-9 combines with J gene TRBJ1-5; 8 bases line up with TRBD1. The V and J ends lost 4 bases and 3 bases, in that order; junction bases with no gene match: 5. The length of the CDR3 is 15 residues. CDR1 and CDR2 from the germline V gene are SEHNR and FQNEAQ (reference sequence). The CDR3 protein is CASSSSDRDNQPQHF. The CDR3 DNA is TGTGCCAGCAGCTCATCGGACAGGGACAATCAGCCCCAGCATTTT.